Sequencing of this T cell receptor (beta chain) was carried out in a study of shared clonotypes between healthy human individuals. Across the whole study: Each donor had three CD4 naive, three CD4 memory, two CD8 naive and one CD8 memory plate. Regarding the study as a whole: All-four-donor shared clonotypes had higher generation probabilities than non-shared clonotypes did.

Naive CD8 cells comprised CD45RO-negative, CCR7-positively selected cells, excluding terminally differentiated effector memory CD45RA+ cells. In regard to this clone: What it recognizes is unknown.

Deep was the level at which the assay was run. Sequenced by immunoSEQ multiplex PCR; TCRdb stores in-frame clones only, minus some. Among roughly 2.1 million clones, 85% to 95% were seen once, and the ten largest hold 1.5% to 2%. Between the trimmed V and J ends, which lost 2 bases and 6 bases, there was a span of 7 bases. This CDR3 spans 13 amino acids. Germline V gene sequence: CDR1 SGHTA, CDR2 FQGTGA. This TCR was recovered from a man aged 18 to 30 in good health. Some clones in this sample may be carry-over from other donors' samples. Sample: naive CD8+ T cells from PBMCs. V gene TRBV7-3 combines with J gene TRBJ2-2; D gene unclear. The CDR3 loop reads CASSLLGPGELFF. CDR3 in DNA: TGTGCCAGCAGCTTACTTGGCCCCGGGGAGCTGTTTTTT.